The present entry profiles one T cell receptor (beta chain) with its context. Repertoires were generated with immunoSEQ multiplex PCR, while TCRdb's copy carries only in-frame clones and drops some. The data show over 150,000 clones, with approximately 92% seen just once and about 2.1% held by the top ten. These data belong to a study of control samples from healthy donors and cancer patients. This receptor was identified in a woman aged 40 to 50 in good health. The sample taken for sequencing was blood.

The CDR3 coding sequence is TGTGCCAGCTCAGGGGAGGCGGGAAGGGGCGAGCAGTACTTC. Its protein is CASSGEAGRGEQYF. The chain carries TRBV10-3 and TRBJ2-7; the D gene could be TRBD1 or TRBD2 (6 bases each). Germline V lookup: CDR1 ENHRY, CDR2 SYGVKD. The CDR3 sequence is 14 residues long. Trimming removed 10 bases at V and 6 bases at J, with 22 bases between.